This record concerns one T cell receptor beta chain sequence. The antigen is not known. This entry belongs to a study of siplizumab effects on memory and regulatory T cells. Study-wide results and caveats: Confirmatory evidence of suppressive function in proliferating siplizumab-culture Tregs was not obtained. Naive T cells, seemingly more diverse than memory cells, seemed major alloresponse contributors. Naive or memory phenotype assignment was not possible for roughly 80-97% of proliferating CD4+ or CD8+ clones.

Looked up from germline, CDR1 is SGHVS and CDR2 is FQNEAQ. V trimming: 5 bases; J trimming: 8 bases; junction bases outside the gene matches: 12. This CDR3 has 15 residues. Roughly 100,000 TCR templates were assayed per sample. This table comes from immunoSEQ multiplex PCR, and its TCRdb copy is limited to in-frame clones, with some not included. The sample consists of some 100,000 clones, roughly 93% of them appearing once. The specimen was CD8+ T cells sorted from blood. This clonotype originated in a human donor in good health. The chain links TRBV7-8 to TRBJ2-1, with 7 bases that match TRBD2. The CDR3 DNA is TGTGCCAGCAGCAAGCGGACTAGTCCCTCGGATGAGCAGTTCTTC. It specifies CASSKRTSPSDEQFF.